The T cell receptor (beta chain) under discussion was sequenced for a study of OX40 agonist ivuxolimab in advanced cancers. Looking at the study overall: Subjects had a mean age of 60 years, with a range of roughly 20 to 79; around 80% were male. Eligibility admitted prior anti-PD-1, anti-PD-L1 or anti-CTLA-4 therapy; roughly 40% had some.

Here immunoSEQ multiplex PCR was the method, and the copy in TCRdb shows in-frame clones only, minus some. The repertoire includes about 71,000 clones, around 94% of them detected once, and around a sixth sits in the top ten. This receptor was obtained from an adult with an advanced solid tumor such as melanoma, head and neck, liver or kidney cancer. This sample comprised CD4+ or CD8+ T cells sorted from blood, obtained in a trial of the OX40 agonist ivuxolimab.

This chain's CDR3 is CASIRERWSSYNEQFF. CDR3 DNA sequence: TGTGCCAGCATCCGGGAACGGTGGAGCTCCTACAATGAGCAGTTCTTC. The chain employs TRBV5-6 and TRBJ2-1, with TRBD2 as a possible D gene (5 bases). Trimming took off 6 bases at V and 0 bases at J, with 16 bases between the two ends. This CDR3 is built from 16 residues. The germline gives CDR1 SGHDT, CDR2 YYEEEE.